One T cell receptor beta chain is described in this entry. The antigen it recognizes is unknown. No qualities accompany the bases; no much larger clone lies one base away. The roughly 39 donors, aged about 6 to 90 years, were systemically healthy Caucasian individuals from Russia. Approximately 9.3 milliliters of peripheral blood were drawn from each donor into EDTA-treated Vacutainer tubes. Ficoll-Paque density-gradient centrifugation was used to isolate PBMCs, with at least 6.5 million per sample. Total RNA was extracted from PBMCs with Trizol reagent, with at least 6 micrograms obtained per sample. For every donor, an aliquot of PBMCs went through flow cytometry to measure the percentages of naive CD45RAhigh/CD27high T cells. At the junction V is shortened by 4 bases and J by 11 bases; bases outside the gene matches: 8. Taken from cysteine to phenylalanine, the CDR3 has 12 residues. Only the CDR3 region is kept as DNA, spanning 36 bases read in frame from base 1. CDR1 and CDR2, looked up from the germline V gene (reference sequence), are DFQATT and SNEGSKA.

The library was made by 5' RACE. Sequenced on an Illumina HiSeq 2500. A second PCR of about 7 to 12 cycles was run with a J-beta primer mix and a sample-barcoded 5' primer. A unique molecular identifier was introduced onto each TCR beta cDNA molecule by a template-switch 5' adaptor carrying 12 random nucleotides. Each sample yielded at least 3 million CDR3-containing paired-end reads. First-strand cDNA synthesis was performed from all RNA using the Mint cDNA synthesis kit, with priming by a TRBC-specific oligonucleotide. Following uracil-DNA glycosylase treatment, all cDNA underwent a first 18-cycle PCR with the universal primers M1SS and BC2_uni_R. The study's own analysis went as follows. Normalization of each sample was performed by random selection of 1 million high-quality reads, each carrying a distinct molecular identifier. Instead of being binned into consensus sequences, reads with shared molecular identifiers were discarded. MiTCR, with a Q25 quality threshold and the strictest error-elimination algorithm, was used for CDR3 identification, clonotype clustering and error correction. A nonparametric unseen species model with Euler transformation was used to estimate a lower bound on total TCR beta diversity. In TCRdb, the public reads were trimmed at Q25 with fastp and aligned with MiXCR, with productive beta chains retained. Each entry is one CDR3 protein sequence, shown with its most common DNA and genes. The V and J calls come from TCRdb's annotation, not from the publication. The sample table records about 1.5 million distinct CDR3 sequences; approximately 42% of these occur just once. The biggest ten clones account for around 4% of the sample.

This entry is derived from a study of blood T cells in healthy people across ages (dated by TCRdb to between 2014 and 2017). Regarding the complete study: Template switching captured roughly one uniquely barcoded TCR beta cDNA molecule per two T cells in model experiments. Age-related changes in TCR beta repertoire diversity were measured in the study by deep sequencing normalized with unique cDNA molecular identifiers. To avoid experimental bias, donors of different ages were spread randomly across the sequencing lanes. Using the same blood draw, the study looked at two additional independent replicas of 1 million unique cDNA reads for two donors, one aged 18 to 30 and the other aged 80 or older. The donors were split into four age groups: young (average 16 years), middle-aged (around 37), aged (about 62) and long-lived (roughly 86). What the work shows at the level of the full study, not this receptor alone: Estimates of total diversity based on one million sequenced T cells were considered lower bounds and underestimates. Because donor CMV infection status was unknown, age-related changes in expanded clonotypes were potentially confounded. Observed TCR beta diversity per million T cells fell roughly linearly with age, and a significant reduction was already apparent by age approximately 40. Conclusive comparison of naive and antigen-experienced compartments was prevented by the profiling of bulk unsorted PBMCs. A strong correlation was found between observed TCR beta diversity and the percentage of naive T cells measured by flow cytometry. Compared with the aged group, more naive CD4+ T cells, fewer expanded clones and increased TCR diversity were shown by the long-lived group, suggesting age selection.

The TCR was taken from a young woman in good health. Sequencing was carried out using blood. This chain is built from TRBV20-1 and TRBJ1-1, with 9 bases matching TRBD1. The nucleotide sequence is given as TGCAGTGCTACAAGTACCGGGACAGGGGCTTTCTTT. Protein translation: CSATSTGTGAFF.